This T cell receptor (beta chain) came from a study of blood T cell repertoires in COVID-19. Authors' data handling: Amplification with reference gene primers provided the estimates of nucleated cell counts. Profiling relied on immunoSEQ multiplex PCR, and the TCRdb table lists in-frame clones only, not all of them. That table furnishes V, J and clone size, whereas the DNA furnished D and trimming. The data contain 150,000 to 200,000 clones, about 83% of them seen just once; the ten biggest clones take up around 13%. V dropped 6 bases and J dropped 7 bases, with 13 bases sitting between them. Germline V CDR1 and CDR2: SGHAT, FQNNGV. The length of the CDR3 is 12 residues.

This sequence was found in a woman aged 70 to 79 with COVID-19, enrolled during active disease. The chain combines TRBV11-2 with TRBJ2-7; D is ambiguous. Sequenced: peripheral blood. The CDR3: CASSSDGWEQYF. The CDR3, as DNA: TGTGCCAGCAGTAGTGACGGGTGGGAGCAGTACTTC.